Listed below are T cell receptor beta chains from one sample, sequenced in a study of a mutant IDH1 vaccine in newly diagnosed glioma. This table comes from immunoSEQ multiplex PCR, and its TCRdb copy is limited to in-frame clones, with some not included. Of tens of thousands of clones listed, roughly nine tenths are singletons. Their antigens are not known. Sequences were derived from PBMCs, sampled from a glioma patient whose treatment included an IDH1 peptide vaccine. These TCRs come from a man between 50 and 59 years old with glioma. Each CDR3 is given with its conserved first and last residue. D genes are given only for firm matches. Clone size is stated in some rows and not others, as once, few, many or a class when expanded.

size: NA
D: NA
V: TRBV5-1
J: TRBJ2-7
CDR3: CASRVGQGGTYEQYF
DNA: TGCGCCAGCAGGGTGGGACAAGGTGGGACCTACGAGCAGTACTTC

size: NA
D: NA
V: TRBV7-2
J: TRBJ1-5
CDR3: CASSRSGGASGPSNQPQHF
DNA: TGTGCCAGCAGCCGCTCCGGAGGGGCCTCGGGGCCGAGCAATCAGCCCCAGCATTTT

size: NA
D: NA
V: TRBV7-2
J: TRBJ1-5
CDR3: CASSLSGGNQPQHF
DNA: TGTGCCAGCAGCTTATCGGGGGGGAATCAGCCCCAGCATTTT

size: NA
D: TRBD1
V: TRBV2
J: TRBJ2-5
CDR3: CASSRWTGRQETQYF
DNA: TGTGCCAGCAGTCGGTGGACAGGGCGACAAGAGACCCAGTACTTC

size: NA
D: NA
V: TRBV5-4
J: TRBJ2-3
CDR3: CASSLDRGITDTQYF
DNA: TGTGCCAGCAGCTTGGACAGAGGGATCACAGATACGCAGTATTTT

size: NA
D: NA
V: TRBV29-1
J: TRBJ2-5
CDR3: CNSLTGRETQYF
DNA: TGCAACTCACTGACAGGAAGAGAGACCCAGTACTTC

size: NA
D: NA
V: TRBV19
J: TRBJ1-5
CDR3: CASSIGSGTNQPQHF
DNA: TGTGCCAGTAGTATAGGGTCAGGTACCAATCAGCCCCAGCATTTT

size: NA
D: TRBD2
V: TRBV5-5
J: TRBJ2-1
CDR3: CASSLTSGSSEQFF
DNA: TGTGCCAGCAGCTTGACTAGCGGGAGCAGTGAGCAGTTCTTC

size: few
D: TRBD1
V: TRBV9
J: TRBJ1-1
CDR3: CASSVADRGGTEAFF
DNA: TGTGCCAGCAGCGTTGCTGACAGGGGGGGCACTGAAGCTTTCTTT

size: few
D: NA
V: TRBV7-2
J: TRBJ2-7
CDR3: CASSLALGGNYEQYF
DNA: TGTGCCAGCAGCTTAGCGCTTGGAGGGAACTACGAGCAGTACTTC

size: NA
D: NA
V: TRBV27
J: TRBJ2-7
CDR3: CASSLSGGPLYEQYF
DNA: TGTGCCAGCAGTTTATCGGGCGGGCCACTCTACGAGCAGTACTTC

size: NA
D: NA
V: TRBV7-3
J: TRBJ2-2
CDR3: CASSFLTGELFF
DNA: TGTGCCAGCAGCTTTCTCACCGGGGAGCTGTTTTTT

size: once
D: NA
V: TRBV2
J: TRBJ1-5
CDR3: CASSRDQSYSNQPQHF
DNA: TGTGCCAGCAGCCGGGACCAAAGTTATAGCAATCAGCCCCAGCATTTT

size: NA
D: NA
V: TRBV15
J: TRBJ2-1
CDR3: CATSRLQGSYNEQFF
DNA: TGTGCCACCAGCCGTCTACAGGGTTCCTACAATGAGCAGTTCTTC

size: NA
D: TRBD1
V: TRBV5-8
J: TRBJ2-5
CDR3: CSTLRGLETQYF
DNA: TGTTCCACGCTCAGGGGGCTGGAGACCCAGTACTTC

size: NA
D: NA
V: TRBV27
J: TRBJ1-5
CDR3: CASSFASGGSQPQHF
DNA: TGTGCCAGCAGTTTTGCGTCAGGTGGGTCCCAGCCCCAGCATTTT

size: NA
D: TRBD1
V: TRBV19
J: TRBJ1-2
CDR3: CASSAGQGGYTF
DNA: TGTGCCAGTAGTGCCGGACAGGGCGGCTACACCTTC

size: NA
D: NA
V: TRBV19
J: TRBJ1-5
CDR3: CASRARNSNQPQHF
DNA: TGTGCCAGTAGGGCACGGAATAGCAATCAGCCCCAGCATTTT

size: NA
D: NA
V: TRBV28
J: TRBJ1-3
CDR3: CASTTTGNTIYF
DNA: TGTGCCAGTACGACTACTGGAAACACCATATATTTT

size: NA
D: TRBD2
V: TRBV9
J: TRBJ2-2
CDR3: CASSPSTLAGVSPGELFF
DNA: TGTGCCAGCAGCCCCTCTACACTAGCGGGAGTGTCTCCCGGGGAGCTGTTTTTT

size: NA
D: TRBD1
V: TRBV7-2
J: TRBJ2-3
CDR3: CASSPRTGLPVRDTQYF
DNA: TGTGCCAGCAGCCCCCGGACAGGACTTCCTGTAAGGGATACGCAGTATTTT

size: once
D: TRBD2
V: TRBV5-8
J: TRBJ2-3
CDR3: CASNIPGTSGVNTQYF
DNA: TGTGCCAGCAACATTCCCGGGACTAGCGGGGTAAATACGCAGTATTTT

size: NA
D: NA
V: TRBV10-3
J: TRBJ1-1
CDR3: CATGYYDTEAFF
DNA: TGTGCCACGGGGTACTACGACACTGAAGCTTTCTTT

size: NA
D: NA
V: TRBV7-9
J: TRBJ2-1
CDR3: CASNLGPGINEQFF
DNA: TGTGCCAGCAACCTGGGCCCGGGAATTAATGAGCAGTTCTTC

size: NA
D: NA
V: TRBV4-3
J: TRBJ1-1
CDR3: CASSQDAGDTEAFF
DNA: TGCGCCAGCAGTCAAGATGCGGGGGACACTGAAGCTTTCTTT

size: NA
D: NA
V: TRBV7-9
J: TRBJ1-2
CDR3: CASSSIDSINYGYTF
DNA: TGTGCCAGCAGCTCAATCGACAGTATTAACTATGGCTACACCTTC

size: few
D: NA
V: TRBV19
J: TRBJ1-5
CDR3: CASSTGMGSQPQHF
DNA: TGTGCCAGTAGTACGGGGATGGGGAGTCAGCCCCAGCATTTT

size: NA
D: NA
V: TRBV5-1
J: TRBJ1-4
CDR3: CASSLGSGASTNEKLFF
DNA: TGCGCCAGCAGCTTGGGTTCTGGGGCCTCAACTAATGAAAAACTGTTTTTT

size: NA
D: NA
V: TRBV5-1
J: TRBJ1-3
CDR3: CASKETGGNTIYF
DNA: TGCGCCAGCAAGGAGACGGGCGGAAACACCATATATTTT

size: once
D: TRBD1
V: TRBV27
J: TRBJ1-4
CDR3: CASSFVGQAGIFNNEKLFF
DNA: TGTGCCAGCAGTTTTGTTGGACAGGCGGGGATATTCAATAATGAAAAACTGTTTTTT

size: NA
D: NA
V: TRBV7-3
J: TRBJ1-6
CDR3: CASSLPLWQVAPLGDSPLHF
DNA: TGTGCCAGCAGCTTACCCTTGTGGCAGGTAGCGCCCCTCGGGGATTCACCCCTCCACTTT

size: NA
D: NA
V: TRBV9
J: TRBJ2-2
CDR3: CASSPRGSLNTGELFF
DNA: TGTGCCAGCAGCCCCCGTGGTAGTTTAAACACCGGGGAGCTGTTTTTT

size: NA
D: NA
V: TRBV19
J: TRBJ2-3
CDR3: CASTLGGATSTDTQYF
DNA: TGTGCCAGTACCCTCGGAGGAGCGACTAGCACAGATACGCAGTATTTT

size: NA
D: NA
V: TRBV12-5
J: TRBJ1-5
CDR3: CASGRDSNQPQHF
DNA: TGTGCTAGTGGTAGGGATAGCAATCAGCCCCAGCATTTT

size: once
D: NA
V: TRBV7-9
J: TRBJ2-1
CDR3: CASSWGNNEQFF
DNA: TGTGCCAGTAGTTGGGGGAACAATGAGCAGTTCTTC

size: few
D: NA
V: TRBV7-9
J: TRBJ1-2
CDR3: CASSFDQGLGYTF
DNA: TGTGCCAGCAGTTTTGACCAGGGGTTAGGCTACACCTTC

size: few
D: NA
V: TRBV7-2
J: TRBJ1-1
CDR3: CASSFPGYF
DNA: TGTGCCAGCAGCTTCCCGGGATACTTT

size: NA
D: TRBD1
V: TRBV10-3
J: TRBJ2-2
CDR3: CAIRGTGNGGELFF
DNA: TGTGCCATCAGGGGGACAGGGAACGGCGGGGAGCTGTTTTTT

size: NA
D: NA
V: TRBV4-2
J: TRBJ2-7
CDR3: CASSQGLGASYEQYF
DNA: TGTGCCAGCAGCCAAGGATTGGGGGCATCCTACGAGCAGTACTTC

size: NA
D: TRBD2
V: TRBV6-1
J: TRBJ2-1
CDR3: CASSETGTRPYNEQFF
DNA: TGTGCCAGCAGTGAGACCGGGACTAGACCCTACAATGAGCAGTTCTTC

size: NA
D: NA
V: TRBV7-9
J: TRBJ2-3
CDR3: CASSPTVTDTQYF
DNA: TGTGCCAGCAGCCCGACAGTCACAGATACGCAGTATTTT

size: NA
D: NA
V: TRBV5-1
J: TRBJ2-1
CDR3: CASSLDRSGNEQFF
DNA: TGCGCCAGCAGCTTGGACAGGTCTGGGAATGAGCAGTTCTTC

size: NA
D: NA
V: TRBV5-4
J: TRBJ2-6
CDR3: CASSYNGANVLTF
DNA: TGTGCCAGCAGTTACAATGGGGCCAACGTCCTGACTTTC

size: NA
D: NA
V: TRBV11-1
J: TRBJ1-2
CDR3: CASTRHRDDYGYTF
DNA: TGTGCCAGCACGAGACACAGGGACGACTATGGCTACACCTTC

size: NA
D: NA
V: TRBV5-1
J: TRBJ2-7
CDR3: CASSDGQKSYEQYF
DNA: TGCGCCAGCAGCGACGGACAGAAGAGTTACGAGCAGTACTTC

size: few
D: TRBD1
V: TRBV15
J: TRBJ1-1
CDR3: CATSTGVGQGTTEAFF
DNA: TGTGCCACCAGCACAGGCGTCGGACAGGGTACCACTGAAGCTTTCTTT

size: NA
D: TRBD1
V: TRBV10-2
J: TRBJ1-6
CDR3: CASSRTGENSPLHF
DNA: TGCGCCAGCAGCCGGACAGGGGAGAATTCACCCCTCCACTTT

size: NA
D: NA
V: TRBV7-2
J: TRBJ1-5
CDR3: CASSLVGTEQPQHF
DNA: TGTGCCAGCAGCTTAGTGGGTACTGAGCAGCCCCAGCATTTT

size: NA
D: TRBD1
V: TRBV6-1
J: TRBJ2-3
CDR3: CASSGQGGLKRTDTQYF
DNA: TGTGCCAGCAGTGGACAGGGTGGCCTAAAACGCACAGATACGCAGTATTTT

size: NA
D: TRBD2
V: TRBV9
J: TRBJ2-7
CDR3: CASSAASGGTYEQYF
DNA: TGTGCCAGCAGCGCTGCTAGCGGGGGGACCTACGAGCAGTACTTC

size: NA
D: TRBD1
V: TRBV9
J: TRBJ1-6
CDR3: CASSVVGTANSPLHF
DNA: TGTGCCAGCAGCGTAGTGGGGACAGCTAATTCACCCCTCCACTTT

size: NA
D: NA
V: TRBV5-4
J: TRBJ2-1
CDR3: CASSLDGPPSSYNEQFF
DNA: TGTGCCAGCAGCTTGGATGGGCCACCGAGCTCCTACAATGAGCAGTTCTTC